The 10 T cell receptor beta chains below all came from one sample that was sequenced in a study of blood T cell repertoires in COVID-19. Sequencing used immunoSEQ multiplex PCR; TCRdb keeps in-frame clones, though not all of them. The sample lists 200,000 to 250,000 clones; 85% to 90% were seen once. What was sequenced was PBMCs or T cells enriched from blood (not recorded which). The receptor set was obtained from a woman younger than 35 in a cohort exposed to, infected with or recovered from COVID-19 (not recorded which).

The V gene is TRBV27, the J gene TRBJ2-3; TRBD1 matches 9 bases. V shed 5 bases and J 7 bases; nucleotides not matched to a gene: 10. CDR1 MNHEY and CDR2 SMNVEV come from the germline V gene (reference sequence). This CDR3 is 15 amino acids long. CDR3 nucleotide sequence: TGTGCCAGCAGTCGCCGGGACAGGGACATCTATACGCAGTATTTT. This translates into CASSRRDRDIYTQYF.

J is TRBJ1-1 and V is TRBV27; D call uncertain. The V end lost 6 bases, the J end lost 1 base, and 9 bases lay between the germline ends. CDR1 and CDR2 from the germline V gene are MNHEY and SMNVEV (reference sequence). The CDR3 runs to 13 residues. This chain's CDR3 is CASSKTQNTEAFF. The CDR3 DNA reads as TGTGCCAGCAGCAAGACACAGAACACTGAAGCTTTCTTT.

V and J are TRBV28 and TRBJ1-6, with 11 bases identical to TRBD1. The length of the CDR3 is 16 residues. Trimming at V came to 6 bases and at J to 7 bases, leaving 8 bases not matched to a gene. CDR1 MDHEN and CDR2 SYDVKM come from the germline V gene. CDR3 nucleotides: TGTGCCAGCAGCGAGTCCGGGACAGGGGGGAATTCACCCCTCCACTTT. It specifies CASSESGTGGNSPLHF.

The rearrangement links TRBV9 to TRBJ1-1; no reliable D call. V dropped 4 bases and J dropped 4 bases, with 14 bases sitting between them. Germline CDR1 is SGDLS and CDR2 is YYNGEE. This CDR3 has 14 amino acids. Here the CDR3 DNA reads TGTGCCAGCAGCCCCATGGGCAGAATCACTGAAGCTTTCTTT. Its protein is CASSPMGRITEAFF.

The CDR3 protein is CASSLGTKQGRNSPLHF. In DNA form, the CDR3 reads TGTGCCAGCAGCTTGGGAACCAAACAGGGGAGGAATTCACCCCTCCACTTT. The gene calls are TRBV5-4 and TRBJ1-6; 7 positions agree with TRBD1. V lost 0 bases and J lost 7; bases outside the gene matches: 10. Germline-derived CDR1 and CDR2 are SGHNT and YYREEE (reference sequence). The CDR3 extends over 17 amino acids.

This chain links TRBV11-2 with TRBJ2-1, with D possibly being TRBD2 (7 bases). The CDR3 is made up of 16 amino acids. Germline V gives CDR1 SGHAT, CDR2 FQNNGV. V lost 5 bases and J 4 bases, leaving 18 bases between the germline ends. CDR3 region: CASSQRGGGHYNEQFF. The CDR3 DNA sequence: TGTGCCAGCAGCCAACGTGGGGGGGGCCATTACAATGAGCAGTTCTTC.

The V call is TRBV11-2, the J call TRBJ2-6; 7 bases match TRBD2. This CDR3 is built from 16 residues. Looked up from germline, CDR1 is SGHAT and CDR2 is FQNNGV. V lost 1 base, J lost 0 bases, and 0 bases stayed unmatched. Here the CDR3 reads CASSLGGSSGANVLTF. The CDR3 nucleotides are TGTGCCAGCAGCTTAGGCGGGAGCTCTGGGGCCAACGTCCTGACTTTC.

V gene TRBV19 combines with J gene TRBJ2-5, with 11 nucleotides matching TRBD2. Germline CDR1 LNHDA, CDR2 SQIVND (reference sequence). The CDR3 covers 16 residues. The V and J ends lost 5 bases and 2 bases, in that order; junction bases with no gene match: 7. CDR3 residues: CASSPRLAGIQETQYF. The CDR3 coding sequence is TGTGCCAGTAGTCCCCGACTAGCGGGGATACAAGAGACCCAGTACTTC.

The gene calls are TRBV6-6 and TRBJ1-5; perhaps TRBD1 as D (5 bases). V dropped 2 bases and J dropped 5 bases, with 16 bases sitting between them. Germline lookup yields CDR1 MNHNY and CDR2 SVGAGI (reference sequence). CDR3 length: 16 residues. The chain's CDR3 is CASSYGRARGDQPQHF. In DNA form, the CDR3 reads TGTGCCAGCAGTTACGGGAGGGCTAGAGGGGATCAGCCCCAGCATTTT.

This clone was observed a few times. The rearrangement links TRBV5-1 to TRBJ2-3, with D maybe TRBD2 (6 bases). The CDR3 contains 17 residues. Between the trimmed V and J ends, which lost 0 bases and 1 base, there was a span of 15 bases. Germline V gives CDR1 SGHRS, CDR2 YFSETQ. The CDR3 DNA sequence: TGCGCCAGCAGCTTGGACATCGGGAGAAGGGGCACAGATACGCAGTATTTT. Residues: CASSLDIGRRGTDTQYF.